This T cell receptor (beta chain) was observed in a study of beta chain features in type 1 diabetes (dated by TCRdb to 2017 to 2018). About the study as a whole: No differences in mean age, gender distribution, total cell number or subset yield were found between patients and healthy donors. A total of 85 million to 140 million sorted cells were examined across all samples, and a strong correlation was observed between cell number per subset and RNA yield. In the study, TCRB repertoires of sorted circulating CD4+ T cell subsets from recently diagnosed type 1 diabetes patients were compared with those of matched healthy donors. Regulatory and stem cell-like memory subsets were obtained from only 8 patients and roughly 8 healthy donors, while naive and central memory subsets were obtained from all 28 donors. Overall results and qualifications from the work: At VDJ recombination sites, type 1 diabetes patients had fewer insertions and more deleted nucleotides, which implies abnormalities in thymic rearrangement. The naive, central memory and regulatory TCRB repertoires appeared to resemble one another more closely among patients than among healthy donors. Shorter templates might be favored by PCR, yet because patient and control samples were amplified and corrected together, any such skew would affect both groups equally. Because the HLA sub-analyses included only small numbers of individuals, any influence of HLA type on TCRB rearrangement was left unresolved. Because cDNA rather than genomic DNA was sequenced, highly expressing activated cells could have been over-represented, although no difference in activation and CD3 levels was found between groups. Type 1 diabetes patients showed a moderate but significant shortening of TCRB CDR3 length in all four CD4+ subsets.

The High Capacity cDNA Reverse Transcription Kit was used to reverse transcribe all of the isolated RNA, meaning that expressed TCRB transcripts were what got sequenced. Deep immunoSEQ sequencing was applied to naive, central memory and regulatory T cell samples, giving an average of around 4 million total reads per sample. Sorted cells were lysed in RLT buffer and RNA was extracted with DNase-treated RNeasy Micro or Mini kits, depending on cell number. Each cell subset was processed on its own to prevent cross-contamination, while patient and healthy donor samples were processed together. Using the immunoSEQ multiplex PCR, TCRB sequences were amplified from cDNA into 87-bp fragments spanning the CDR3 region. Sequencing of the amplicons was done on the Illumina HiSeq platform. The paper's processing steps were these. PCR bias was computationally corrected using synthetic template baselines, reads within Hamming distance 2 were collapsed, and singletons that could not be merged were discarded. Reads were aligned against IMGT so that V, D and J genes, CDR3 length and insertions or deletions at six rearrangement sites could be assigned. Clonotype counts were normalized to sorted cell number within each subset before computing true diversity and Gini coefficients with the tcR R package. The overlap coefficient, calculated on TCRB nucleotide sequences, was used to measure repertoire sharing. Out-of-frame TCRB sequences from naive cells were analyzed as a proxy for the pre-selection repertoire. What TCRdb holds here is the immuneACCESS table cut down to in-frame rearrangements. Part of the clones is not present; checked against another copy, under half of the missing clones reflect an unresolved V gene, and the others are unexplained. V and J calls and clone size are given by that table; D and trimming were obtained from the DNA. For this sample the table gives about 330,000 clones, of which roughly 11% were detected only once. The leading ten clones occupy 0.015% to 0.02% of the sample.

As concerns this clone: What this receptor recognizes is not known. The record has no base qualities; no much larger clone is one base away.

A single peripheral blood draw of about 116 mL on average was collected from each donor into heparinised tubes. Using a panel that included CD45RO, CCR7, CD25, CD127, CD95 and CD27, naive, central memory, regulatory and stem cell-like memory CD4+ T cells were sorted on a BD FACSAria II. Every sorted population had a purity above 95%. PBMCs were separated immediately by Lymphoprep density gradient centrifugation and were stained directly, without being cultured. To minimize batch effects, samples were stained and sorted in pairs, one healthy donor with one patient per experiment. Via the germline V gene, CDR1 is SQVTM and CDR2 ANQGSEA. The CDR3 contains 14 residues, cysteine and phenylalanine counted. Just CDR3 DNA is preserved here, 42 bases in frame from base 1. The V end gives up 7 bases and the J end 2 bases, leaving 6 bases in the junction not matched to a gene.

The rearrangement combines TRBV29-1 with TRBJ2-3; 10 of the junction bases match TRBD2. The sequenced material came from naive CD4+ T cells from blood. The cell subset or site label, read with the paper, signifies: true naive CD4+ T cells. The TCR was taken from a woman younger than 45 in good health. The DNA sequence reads TGCAGCGCCCTAGCGGGGGCCCTCACAGATACGCAGTATTTT. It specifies CSALAGALTDTQYF.